Sequencing of this T cell receptor beta chain was carried out in a study of OX40 agonist ivuxolimab in advanced cancers. In the study overall: With ivuxolimab, an agonistic anti-OX40 (CD134) antibody, patients were treated. Across the patients, intravenous ivuxolimab was delivered every 2 weeks at 0.01 to 10 mg/kg.

Autoimmune disease history or systemic immunosuppression excluded patients. Profiling relied on immunoSEQ multiplex PCR, and the TCRdb table lists in-frame clones only, not all of them. The sample has tens of thousands of clones, around nine tenths seen once. The germline gives CDR1 SNHLY, CDR2 FYNNEI. V was pared by 10 bases and J by 8 bases, with 14 bases between. CDR3 length: 11 residues. The V call is TRBV2, the J call TRBJ1-2; possibly TRBD1 for D (6 bases). The material sequenced was CD4+ or CD8+ T cells sorted from blood, taken in a trial of the OX40 agonist ivuxolimab. The sequence was collected from an adult with an advanced solid tumor such as melanoma, head and neck, liver or kidney cancer. The CDR3 DNA reads TGTGCCAATTTGGGGGCGGCCGGCTACACCTTC. As protein: CANLGAAGYTF.